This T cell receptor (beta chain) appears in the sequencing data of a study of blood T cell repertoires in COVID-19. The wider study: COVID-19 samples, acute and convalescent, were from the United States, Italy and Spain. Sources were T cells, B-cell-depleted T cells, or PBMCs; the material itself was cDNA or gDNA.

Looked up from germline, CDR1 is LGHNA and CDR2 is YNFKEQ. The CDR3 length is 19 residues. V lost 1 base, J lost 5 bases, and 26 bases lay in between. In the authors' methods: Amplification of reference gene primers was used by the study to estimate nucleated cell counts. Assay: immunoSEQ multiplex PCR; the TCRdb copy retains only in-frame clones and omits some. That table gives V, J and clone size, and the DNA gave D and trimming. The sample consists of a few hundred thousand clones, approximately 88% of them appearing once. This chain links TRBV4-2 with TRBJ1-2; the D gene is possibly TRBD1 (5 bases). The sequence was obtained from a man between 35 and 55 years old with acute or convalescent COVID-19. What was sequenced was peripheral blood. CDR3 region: CASSQVGGIRLTPDYGYTF. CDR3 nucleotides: TGTGCCAGCAGCCAAGTTGGGGGGATAAGGTTGACACCGGATTATGGCTACACCTTC.